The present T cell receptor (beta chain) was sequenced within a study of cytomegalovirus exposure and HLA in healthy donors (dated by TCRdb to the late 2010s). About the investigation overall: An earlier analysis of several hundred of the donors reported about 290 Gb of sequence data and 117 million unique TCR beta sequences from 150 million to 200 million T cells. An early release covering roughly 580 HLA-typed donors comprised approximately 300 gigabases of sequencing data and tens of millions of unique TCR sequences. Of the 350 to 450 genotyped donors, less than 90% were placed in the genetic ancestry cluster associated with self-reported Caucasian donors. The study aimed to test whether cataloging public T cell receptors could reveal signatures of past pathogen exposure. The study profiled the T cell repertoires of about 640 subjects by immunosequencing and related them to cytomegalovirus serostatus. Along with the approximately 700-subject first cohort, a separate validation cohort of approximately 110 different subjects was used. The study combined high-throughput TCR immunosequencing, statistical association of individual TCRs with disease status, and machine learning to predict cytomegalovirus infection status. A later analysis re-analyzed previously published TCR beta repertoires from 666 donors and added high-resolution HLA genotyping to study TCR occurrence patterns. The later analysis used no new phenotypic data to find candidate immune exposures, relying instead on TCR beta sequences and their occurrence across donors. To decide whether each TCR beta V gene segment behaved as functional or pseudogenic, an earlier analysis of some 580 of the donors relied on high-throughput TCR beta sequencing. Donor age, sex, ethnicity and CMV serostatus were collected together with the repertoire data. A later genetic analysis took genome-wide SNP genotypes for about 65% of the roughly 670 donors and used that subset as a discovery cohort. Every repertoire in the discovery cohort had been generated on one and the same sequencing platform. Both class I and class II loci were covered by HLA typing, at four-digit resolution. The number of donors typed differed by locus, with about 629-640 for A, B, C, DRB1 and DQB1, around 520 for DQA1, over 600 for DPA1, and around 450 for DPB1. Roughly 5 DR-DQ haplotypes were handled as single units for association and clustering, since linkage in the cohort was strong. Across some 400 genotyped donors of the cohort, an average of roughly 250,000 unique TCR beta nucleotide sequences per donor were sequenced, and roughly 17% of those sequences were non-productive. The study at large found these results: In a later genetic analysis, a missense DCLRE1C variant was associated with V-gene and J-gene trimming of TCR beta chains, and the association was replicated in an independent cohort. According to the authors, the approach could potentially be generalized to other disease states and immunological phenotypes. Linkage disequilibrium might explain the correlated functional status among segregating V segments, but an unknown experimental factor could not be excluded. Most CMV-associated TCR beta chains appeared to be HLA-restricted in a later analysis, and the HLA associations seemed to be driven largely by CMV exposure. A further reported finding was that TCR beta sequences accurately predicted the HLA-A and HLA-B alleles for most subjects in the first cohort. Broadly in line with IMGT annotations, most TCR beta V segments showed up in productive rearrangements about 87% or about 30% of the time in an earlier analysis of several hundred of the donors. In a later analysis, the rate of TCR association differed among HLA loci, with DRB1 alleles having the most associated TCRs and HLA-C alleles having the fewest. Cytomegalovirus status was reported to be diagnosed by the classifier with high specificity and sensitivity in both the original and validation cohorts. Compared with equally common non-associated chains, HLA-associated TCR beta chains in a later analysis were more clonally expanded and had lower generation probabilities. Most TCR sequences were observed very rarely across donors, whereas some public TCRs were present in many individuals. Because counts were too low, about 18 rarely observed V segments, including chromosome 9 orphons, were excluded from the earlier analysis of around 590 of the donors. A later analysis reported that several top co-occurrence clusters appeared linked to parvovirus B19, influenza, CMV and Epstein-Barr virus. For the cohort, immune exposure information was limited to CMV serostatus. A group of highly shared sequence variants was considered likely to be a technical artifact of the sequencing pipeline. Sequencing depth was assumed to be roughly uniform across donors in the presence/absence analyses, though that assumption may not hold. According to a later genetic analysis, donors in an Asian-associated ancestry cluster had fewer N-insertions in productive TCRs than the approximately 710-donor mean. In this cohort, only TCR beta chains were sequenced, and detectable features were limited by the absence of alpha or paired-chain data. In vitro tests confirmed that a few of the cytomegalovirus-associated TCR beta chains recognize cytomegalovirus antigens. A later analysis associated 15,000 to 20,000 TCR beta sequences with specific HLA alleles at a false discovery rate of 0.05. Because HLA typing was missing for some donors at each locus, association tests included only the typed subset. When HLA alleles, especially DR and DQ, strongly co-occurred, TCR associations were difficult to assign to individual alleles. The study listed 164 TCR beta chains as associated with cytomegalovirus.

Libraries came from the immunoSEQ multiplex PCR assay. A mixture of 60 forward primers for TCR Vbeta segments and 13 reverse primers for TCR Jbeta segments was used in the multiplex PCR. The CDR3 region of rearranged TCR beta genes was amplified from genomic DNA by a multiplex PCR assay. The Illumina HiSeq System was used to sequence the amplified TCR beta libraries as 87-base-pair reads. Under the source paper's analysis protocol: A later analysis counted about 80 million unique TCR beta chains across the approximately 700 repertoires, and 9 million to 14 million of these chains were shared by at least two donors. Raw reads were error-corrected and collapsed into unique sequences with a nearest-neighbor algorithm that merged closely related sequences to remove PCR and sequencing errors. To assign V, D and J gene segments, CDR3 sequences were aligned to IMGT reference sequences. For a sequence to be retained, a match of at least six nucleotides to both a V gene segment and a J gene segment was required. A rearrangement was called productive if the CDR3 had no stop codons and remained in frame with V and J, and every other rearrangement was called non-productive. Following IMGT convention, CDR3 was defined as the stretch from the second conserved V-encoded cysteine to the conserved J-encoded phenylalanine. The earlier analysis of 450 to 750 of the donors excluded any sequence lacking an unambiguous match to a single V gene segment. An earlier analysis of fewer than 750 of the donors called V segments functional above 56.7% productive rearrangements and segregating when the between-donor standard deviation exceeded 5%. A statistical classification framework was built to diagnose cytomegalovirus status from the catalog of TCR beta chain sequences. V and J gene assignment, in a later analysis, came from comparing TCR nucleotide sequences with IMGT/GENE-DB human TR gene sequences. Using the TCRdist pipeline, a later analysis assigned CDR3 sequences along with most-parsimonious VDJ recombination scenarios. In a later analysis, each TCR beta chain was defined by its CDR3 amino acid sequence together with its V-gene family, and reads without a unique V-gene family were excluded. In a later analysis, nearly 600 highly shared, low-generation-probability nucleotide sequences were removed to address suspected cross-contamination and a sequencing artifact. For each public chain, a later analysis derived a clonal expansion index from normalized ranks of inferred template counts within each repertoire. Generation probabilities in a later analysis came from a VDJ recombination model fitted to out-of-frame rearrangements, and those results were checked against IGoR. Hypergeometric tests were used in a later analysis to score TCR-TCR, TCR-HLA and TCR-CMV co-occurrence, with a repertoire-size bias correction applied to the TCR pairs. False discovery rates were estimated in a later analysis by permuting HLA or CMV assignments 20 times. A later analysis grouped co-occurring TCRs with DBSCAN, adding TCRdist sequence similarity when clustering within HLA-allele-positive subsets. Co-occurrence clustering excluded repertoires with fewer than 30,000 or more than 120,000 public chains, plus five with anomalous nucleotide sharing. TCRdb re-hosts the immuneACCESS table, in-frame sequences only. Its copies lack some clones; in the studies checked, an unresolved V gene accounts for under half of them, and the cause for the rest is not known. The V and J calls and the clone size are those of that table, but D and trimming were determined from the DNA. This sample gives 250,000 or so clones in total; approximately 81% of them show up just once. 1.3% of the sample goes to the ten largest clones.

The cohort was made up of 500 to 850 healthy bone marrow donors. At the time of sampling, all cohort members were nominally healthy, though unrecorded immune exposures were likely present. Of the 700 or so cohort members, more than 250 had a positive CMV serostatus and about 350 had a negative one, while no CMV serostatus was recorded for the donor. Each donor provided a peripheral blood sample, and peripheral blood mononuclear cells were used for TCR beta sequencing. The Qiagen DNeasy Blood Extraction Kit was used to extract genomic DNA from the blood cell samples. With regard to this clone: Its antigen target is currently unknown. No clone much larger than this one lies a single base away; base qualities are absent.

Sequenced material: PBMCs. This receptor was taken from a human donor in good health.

At the DNA level, the sequence is TGCGCCAGCAGCGGACAGGGCGGAGAGACCCAGTACTTC. Its translation reads: CASSGQGGETQYF. The rearrangement combines TRBV5-1 with TRBJ2-5, with 8 central nucleotides matching TRBD1. According to the germline V gene, CDR1 reads SGHRS and CDR2 reads YFSETQ. The CDR3 measures 13 amino acids from cysteine to phenylalanine. Only CDR3 DNA is held: 39 bases, read in frame from base 1. The germline V end is reduced by 4 bases and the J end by 4 bases; junction bases left unmatched: 3.